This T cell receptor beta chain was sequenced for a study of OX40 agonist ivuxolimab in advanced cancers. In germline, CDR1 is SGHRS, CDR2 YFSETQ. The CDR3 consists of 16 residues. V lost 2 bases and J lost 2, with 16 bases in between. Produced via immunoSEQ multiplex PCR; TCRdb's table is partial and in-frame only. The data show fewer than 45,000 clones, with approximately 90% seen just once and less than 0.65% held by the top ten. This clone was observed a single time. The chain carries TRBV5-1 and TRBJ1-2; perhaps TRBD1 as D (5 bases). The specimen comprised CD4+ or CD8+ T cells sorted from blood, sampled in a trial of the OX40 agonist ivuxolimab. The origin of this receptor is an adult with an advanced solid tumor such as melanoma, head and neck, liver or kidney cancer. CDR3 sequence (DNA): TGCGCCAGCAGCTTTACCTCCGGGACGGAGAACTATGGCTACACCTTC. Translated, it gives CASSFTSGTENYGYTF.